What follows describes a single T cell receptor (beta chain). No antigen is known for it. The assay covered some 98,000 TCR templates per sample. Data came from immunoSEQ multiplex PCR; TCRdb stores just in-frame clones and leaves some out. The repertoire holds 70,000 to 90,000 clones, with just over 90% as singletons. The data were taken from a study of siplizumab effects on memory and regulatory T cells. Study-wide results and limits: With siplizumab, mappable alloreactive CD4+ clones averaged about 70% Treg-derived, versus around 28% in controls. Researchers could not give a naive or memory phenotype to roughly 75-97% of proliferating CD4+ or CD8+ clones. The apparent diversity of naive T cells exceeded that of memory cells, and naive T cells seemed to make a major contribution to the alloresponse.

J was trimmed by 2 bases and V by 1 base; bases with no gene match: 4. Per germline, CDR1 LGHNA and CDR2 YNFKEQ. The CDR3 sequence is 15 residues long. Sequenced material: CD8+ T cells sorted from blood. The V and J genes are TRBV4-2 and TRBJ2-5, with TRBD1 identical over 7 bases. The origin of this receptor is a human donor in good health. CDR3 sequence reads: CASSQVDRAQETQYF. CDR3 coding DNA: TGTGCCAGCAGCCAAGTCGACAGGGCGCAAGAGACCCAGTACTTC.